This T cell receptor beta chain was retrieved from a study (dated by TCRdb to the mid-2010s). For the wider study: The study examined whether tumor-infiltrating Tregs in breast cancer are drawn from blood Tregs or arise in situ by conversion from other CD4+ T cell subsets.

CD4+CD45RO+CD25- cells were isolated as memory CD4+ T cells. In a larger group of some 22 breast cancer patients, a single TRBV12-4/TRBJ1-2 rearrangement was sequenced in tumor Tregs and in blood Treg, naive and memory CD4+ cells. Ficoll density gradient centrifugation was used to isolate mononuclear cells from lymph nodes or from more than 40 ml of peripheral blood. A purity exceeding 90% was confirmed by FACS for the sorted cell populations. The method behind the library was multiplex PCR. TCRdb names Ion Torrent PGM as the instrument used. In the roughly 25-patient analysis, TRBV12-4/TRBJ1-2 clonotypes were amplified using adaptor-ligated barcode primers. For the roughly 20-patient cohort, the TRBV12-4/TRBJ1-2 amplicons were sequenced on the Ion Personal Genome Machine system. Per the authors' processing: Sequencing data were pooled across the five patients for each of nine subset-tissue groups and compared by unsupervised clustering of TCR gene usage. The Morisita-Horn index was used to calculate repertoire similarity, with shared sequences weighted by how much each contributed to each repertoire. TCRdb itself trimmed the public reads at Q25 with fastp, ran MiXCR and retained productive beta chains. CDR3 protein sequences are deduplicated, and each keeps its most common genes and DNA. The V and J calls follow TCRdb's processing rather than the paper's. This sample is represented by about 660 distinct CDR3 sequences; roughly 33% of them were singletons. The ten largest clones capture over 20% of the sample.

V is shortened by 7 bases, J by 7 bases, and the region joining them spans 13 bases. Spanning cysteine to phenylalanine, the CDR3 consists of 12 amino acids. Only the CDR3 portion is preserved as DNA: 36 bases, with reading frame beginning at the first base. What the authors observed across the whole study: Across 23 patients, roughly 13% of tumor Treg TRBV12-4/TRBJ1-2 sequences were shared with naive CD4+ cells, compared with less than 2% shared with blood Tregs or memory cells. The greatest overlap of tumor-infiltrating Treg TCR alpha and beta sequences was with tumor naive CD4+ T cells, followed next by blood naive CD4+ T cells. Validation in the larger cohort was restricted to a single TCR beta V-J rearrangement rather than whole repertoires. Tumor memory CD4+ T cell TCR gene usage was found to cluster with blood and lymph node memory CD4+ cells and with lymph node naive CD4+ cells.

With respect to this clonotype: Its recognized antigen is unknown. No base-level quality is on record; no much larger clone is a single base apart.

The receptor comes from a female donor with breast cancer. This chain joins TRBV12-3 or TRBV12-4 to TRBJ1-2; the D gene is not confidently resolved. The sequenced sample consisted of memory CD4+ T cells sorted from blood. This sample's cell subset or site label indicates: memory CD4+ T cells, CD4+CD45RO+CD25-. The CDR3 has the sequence CASTWEGAGYTF. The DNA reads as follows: TGTGCCAGCACCTGGGAAGGAGCTGGCTACACCTTC.